This passage covers 15 T cell receptor beta chains from one sample sequenced in a study of CD8 T cells in ankylosing spondylitis. TCRdb re-derived calls from the 5' RACE reads in MiXCR, one entry per CDR3 protein. The table includes under 150,000 distinct CDR3 sequences, roughly an eighth detected once. The sequencing input was blood, either unsorted or a sorted T cell fraction (not recorded which). All receptors come from a female donor with ankylosing spondylitis or in good health (not recorded which).

This clonotype was detected a few times. The chain uses TRBV9 and TRBJ2-2, with 9 bases lining up with TRBD2. The CDR3 totals 16 residues. Trimming removed 1 base from V and 1 base from J; junction bases left unmatched: 2. Germline-derived CDR1 and CDR2 are SGDLS and YYNGEE. The CDR3 region has the DNA TGTGCCAGCAGCGTACATAGCGGGGGGAACACCGGGGAGCTGTTTTTT. It yields the protein CASSVHSGGNTGELFF.

This clonotype has more than one count but fewer than ten. The chain employs TRBV12-3 or TRBV12-4 and TRBJ2-2; weak D call: TRBD1 (5 bases). The V end was cut by 6 bases, the J end by 7 bases, with 6 bases between. The CDR3 loop spans 11 amino acids. CDR3 protein: CASRGLGELFF. CDR3 nucleotide sequence: TGTGCCAGCAGGGGGCTCGGGGAGCTGTTTTTT.

To note about this clonotype: This may be a read error, as it is one base from a much larger clone. The chain carries TRBV6-5 and TRBJ2-7; D ambiguous. CDR3 length equals 12 residues. Germline assignment: CDR1 MNHEY and CDR2 SVGAGI. In DNA form, the CDR3 reads TGTGTCAGCAGTTATCGCGGTGGCGAGCAGTACTTC. Translated, it gives CVSSYRGGEQYF.

The table lists this clonotype with many counts. The genes are TRBV6-1 and TRBJ2-7; TRBD1 matches at 7 bases. The V segment lost 6 bases and the J segment 5 bases; nucleotides outside the gene matches: 4. This CDR3 spans 12 amino acids. Germline V gene lookup returns CDR1 MNHNS and CDR2 SASEGT. CDR3 sequence reads: CASSIQGNEQYF. CDR3 nucleotide sequence: TGTGCCAGCAGCATACAGGGGAACGAGCAGTACTTC.

This clonotype was counted a few times. The chain links TRBV7-9 to TRBJ2-7; tentative D call: TRBD2 (5 bases). CDR3 length: 13 residues. Germline V gene lookup returns CDR1 SEHNR and CDR2 FQNEAQ (reference sequence). V lost 4 bases, J lost 5 bases, and 12 bases lay in between. This chain's CDR3 is CASSYLGSDEQYF. CDR3 DNA: TGTGCCAGCAGCTACCTAGGGAGTGACGAGCAGTACTTC. Together with reference TRBV7-9 and TRBJ2-7, the CDR3 gives the full variable domain: DTGVSQNPRHKITKRGQNVTFRCDPISEHNRLYWYRQTLGQGPEFLTYFQNEAQLEKSRLLSDRFSAERPKGSFSTLEIQRTEQGDSAMYLCASSYLGSDEQYFGPGTRLTVT.

On this clonotype: One junction end disagrees with the germline gene, perhaps due to a read error. V is TRBV29-1 and J is TRBJ2-7; a weak D match, TRBD2 (6 bases). This CDR3 has 14 residues. Germline loops: CDR1 SQVTM, CDR2 ANQGSEA. The CDR3 sequence: CSVEEGTFLGEQYF. The DNA of the CDR3 is TGCAGCGTGGAAGAAGGGACTTTCTTGGGGGAGCAGTACTTC.

This clonotype was counted many times. The chain combines TRBV27 with TRBJ2-7; the D is unclear. The germline V gene has CDR1 MNHEY and CDR2 SMNVEV (reference sequence). CDR3 size: 12 residues. V lost 3 bases to trimming and J lost 10 bases, with 13 bases between them. The chain's CDR3 is CASSLDAERQYF. In nucleotides, the CDR3 is TGTGCCAGCAGTTTGGACGCCGAACGCCAGTACTTC.

This clonotype was observed many times. J is TRBJ2-7 and V is TRBV28; TRBD1 agrees at 12 bases. J gave up 4 bases and V 7 bases, and 5 bases lay outside the gene matches. Germline-derived CDR1 and CDR2 are MDHEN and SYDVKM. The CDR3 runs 14 residues. The chain's CDR3 is CASISGQGAYEQYF. DNA of the CDR3: TGTGCCAGCATCTCGGGACAGGGGGCGTACGAGCAGTACTTC.

The chain carries TRBV12-3 or TRBV12-4 and TRBJ2-2; D might be TRBD2 (6 bases). The V gene lost 6 bases and the J gene lost 2 bases, with 10 bases spanning the gap. The CDR3 is made up of 14 amino acids. As DNA, the CDR3 is TGTGCCAGCAGCCGGGAGCTTAACACCGGGGAGCTGTTTTTT. Translating gives CASSRELNTGELFF.

This clonotype was detected many times. This sequence joins TRBV12-3 or TRBV12-4 and TRBJ2-2; 11 bases match TRBD2. Trimming removed 6 bases from V and 0 bases from J; junction bases left unmatched: 3. CDR3 length: 16 amino acids. Here the CDR3 reads CASSRTSGPNTGELFF. DNA of the CDR3: TGTGCCAGCAGCCGGACTAGCGGGCCGAACACCGGGGAGCTGTTTTTT.

This chain joins TRBV3-1 and TRBJ2-3; D is ambiguous. The CDR3 runs 18 residues. Per the germline V gene, CDR1 is LGHDT and CDR2 is YNNKEL (reference sequence). V shed 0 bases and J shed 0 bases, with 16 bases lying between them. This CDR3 is CASSQDLLETDSTDTQYF. Written as DNA, the CDR3 is TGTGCCAGCAGCCAAGATCTCTTGGAGACGGATAGCACAGATACGCAGTATTTT.

This clonotype was observed many times. This chain uses TRBV12-3 or TRBV12-4 with TRBJ2-2; D gene ambiguous. Deletions cut 5 bases from V and 5 bases from J, with 6 bases between. There are 12 residues in the CDR3. CDR3 nucleotides: TGTGCCAGCAGTCCAAGTACCGGGGAGCTGTTTTTT. Protein: CASSPSTGELFF.

This clonotype was seen ten or more times. This chain uses TRBV29-1 with TRBJ1-1; 7 nucleotides align to TRBD1. Losses at the gene ends were 4 bases for V and 2 bases for J; bases not matched to a gene: 4. The CDR3 loop spans 13 amino acids. Germline assignment: CDR1 SQVTM and CDR2 ANQGSEA. The CDR3, as DNA: TGCAGCGTTGTAAAGGGGGCAAACACTGAAGCTTTCTTT. It codes for CSVVKGANTEAFF.

This clonotype has ten or more counts. J is TRBJ2-2 and V is TRBV9, with D uncertain. With 0 bases removed from V and 2 bases from J, the gap between germline ends came to 5 bases. This CDR3 contains 14 residues. Germline V lookup: CDR1 SGDLS, CDR2 YYNGEE. The chain's CDR3 is CASSVADNTGELFF. The CDR3 bases are TGTGCCAGCAGCGTAGCGGATAACACCGGGGAGCTGTTTTTT.

This chain uses TRBV5-6 with TRBJ2-5, with 8 bases fitting TRBD2. Germline V gene data show CDR1 as SGHDT and CDR2 as YYEEEE. The CDR3 spans 13 residues. After removal of 4 bases from V and 4 bases from J, the junction contained 3 bases not matched to a gene. The CDR3 region is CASSKSGGETQYF. The CDR3 bases are TGTGCCAGCAGCAAGAGCGGGGGAGAGACCCAGTACTTC.